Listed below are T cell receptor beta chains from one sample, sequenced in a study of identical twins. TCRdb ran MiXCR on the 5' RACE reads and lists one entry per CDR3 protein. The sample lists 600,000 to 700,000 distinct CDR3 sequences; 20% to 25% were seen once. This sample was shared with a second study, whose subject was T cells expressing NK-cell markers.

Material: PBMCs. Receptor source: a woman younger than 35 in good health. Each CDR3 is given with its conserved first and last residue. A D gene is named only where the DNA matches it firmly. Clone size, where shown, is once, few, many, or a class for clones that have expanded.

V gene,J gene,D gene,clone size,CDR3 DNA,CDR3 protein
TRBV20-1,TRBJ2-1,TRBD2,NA,TGCAGTGCGCCGGGGACTAGCGGCCCCACCTACAATGAGCAGTTCTTC,CSAPGTSGPTYNEQFF
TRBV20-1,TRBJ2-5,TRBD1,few,TGCAGTGCTAACAGGGGGCGCTTGGAGACCCAGTACTTC,CSANRGRLETQYF
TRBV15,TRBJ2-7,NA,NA,TGTGCCACCAGCACGTCCGGGACCTCCTACGAGCAGTACTTC,CATSTSGTSYEQYF
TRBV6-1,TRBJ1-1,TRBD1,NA,TGTGCCAGCAGGGGTGGAGCCGGACAGGGAGGCACTGAAGCTTTCTTT,CASRGGAGQGGTEAFF
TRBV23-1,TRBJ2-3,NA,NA,TGCGCCAGCAGTCAATCTCCCCGACTAGATACGCAGTATTTT,CASSQSPRLDTQYF
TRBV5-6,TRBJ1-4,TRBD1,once,TGTGCCAGCAGCTCTCACAGGGGAGGCGAAAAACTGTTTTTT,CASSSHRGGEKLFF
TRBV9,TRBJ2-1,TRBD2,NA,TGTGCCAGCAGCCAGACTAGCGAGAGCTACAATGAGCAGTTCTTC,CASSQTSESYNEQFF
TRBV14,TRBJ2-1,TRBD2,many,TGTGCCAGCAGCCAAGTACTAGCGGGGGGAAATGAGCAGTTCTTC,CASSQVLAGGNEQFF
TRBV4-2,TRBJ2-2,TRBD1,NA,TGTGCCAGCACCAGGGGACAGGGGACAATAACCGGGGAGCTGTTTTTT,CASTRGQGTITGELFF
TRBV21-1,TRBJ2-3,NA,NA,TGTGCCAGCAGCAATGATCTAGCGGGAGTTGGAGATACGCAGTATTTT,CASSNDLAGVGDTQYF
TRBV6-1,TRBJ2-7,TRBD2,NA,TGTGCCAGCAGTCCTCTAGCGGGAGTTGTGGAGCAGTACTTC,CASSPLAGVVEQYF
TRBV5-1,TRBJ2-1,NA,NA,TGCGCCAGCAGCTTGGTAAAGAAGAATGAGCAGTTCTTC,CASSLVKKNEQFF
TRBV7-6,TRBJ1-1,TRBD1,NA,TGTGCCAGCAGCCTAAGGACAGGGATGATTACTGAAGCTTTCTTT,CASSLRTGMITEAFF
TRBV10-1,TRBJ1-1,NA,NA,TGCGCCAGCAGTGAGGGGCCTTGGGGTGAAGCTTTCTTT,CASSEGPWGEAFF
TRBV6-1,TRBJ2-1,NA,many,TGTGCCAGCAGCGGCGGGGAGGCCTACAATGAGCAGTTCTTC,CASSGGEAYNEQFF
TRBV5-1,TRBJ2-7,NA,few,TGCGCCAGCAGCTTGGACACGGAGCAGTACTTC,CASSLDTEQYF
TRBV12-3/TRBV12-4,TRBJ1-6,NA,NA,TGTGCCAGCAGCCGTCAGCCGGGTCTGAATTCACCCCTCCACTTT,CASSRQPGLNSPLHF
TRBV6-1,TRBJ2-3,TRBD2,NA,TGTGCCAGCAGCTTCCAGCGGGGGGGCTCAGATACGCAGTATTTT,CASSFQRGGSDTQYF
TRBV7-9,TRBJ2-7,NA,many,TGTGCCAGCAGCTTACCGGAACAGGGAGACTTCGAGCAGTACTTC,CASSLPEQGDFEQYF
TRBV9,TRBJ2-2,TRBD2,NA,TGTGCCAGCAGCGTAGACGGGGGGTGGAACACCGGGGAGCTGTTTTTT,CASSVDGGWNTGELFF
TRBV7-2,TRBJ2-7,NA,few,TGTGCCAGCAGCTTTTCAGCGGAGAGCTCCTACGAGCAGTACTTC,CASSFSAESSYEQYF
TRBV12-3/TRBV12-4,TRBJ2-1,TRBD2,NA,TGTGCCAGCAGGCGCCGAGGGAGGGCGTCTTGGAATGAGCAGTTCTTC,CASRRRGRASWNEQFF
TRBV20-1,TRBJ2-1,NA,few,TGCAGTGCTAGGGGCCTTCATGGTGAGCAGTTCTTC,CSARGLHGEQFF
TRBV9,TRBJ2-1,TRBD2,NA,TGTGCCAGCAGCGCGATTAGCGGGATTCGAAATGAGCAGTTCTTC,CASSAISGIRNEQFF
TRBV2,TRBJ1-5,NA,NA,TGTGCCAGCAATTCTTTCCCGGGGGCGATGGGCAATCAGCCCCAGCATTTT,CASNSFPGAMGNQPQHF
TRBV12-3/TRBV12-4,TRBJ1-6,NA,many,TGTGCCAGCAGGCCGGCGGGGACGGGTTCACCCCTCCACTTT,CASRPAGTGSPLHF
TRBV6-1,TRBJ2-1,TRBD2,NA,TGTGCCAGCACCCAAACCCTGACTAGCGGGGGTGAGCAGTTCTTC,CASTQTLTSGGEQFF
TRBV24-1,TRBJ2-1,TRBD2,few,TGTGCCACCTCCCGAGCGGGAGGGCCTGGTGAGCAGTTCTTC,CATSRAGGPGEQFF
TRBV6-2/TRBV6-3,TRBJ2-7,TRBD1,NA,TGTGCCAGCAGTTACTCGAAGGGGGCCCACTACGAGCAGTACTTC,CASSYSKGAHYEQYF
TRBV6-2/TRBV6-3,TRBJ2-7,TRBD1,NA,TGTGCCAGCAGTTACGTTTTGACAGGGAACGAGCAGTACTTC,CASSYVLTGNEQYF
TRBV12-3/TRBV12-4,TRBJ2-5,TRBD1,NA,TGTGCCAGCAGTCCCGGGACAGGGGGACCGGAGACCCAGTACTTC,CASSPGTGGPETQYF
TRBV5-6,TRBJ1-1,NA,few,TGTGCCAGCAGCCGAGCGGCCGGCCGGGTAGCTTTCTTT,CASSRAAGRVAFF
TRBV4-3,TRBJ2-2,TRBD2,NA,TGCGCCAGCAGCCAAGATGGCGCAGCGGGAGGTTTTACCGGGGAGCTGTTTTTT,CASSQDGAAGGFTGELFF
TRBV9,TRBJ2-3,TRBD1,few,TGTGCCAGCAGCGGGGACAGATCGGTAAATACGCAGTATTTT,CASSGDRSVNTQYF
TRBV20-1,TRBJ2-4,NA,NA,TGCAGTGCGAGAGGCCGTACCCACGGGGACATTCAGTACTTC,CSARGRTHGDIQYF